Below, 25 T cell receptor beta chains from the same sample are listed, as sequenced in a study of Ad26.COV2.S vaccination and SARS-CoV-2 variants. Profiled with immunoSEQ multiplex PCR; TCRdb holds only in-frame clones, not every one. The table includes around 450,000 clones, 70% to 90% detected once. Treatment of the sample: roughly 18 received Ad26.COV2.S at low or high dose, single or two shots; roughly five received placebo; per-sample allocation not given. After the first vaccine or placebo injection, samples were drawn on day 63. This material consisted of peripheral blood, taken in a trial of Ad26.COV2.S vaccine versus placebo. The receptor set was obtained from a person between 18 and 59 years old who received the Ad26.COV2.S COVID-19 vaccine or a placebo.

This chain connects TRBV10-3 to TRBJ1-5; D not certain. Germline loops: CDR1 ENHRY, CDR2 SYGVKD. Trimming stripped 1 base from V and 3 bases from J, with 10 bases between. The CDR3 covers 15 residues. DNA for the CDR3: TGTGCCATCAGTGAGTACGGGGAGGTCAATCAGCCCCAGCATTTT. Protein sequence: CAISEYGEVNQPQHF.

V and J are TRBV5-1 and TRBJ1-4; D is perhaps TRBD1 (5 bases). The CDR3 consists of 15 residues. Trimming removed 4 bases at V and 0 bases at J, with 10 bases between. The germline CDR1 and CDR2 sequences are SGHRS and YFSETQ. The DNA for the CDR3 is TGCGCCAGCAGCAATGACAGCCCAACTAATGAAAAACTGTTTTTT. This encodes CASSNDSPTNEKLFF.

J is TRBJ1-2 and V is TRBV6-2 or TRBV6-3; D possibly corresponds to TRBD1 (6 bases). This CDR3 region has 16 residues. The germline gives CDR1 MNHEY, CDR2 SVGEGT. The V end was cut by 6 bases, the J end by 4 bases, with 21 bases between. For the CDR3, the DNA is TGTGCCAGCAGCCGCCCCGCGCAGGGGAAAGTCTATGGCTACACCTTC. Amino acids: CASSRPAQGKVYGYTF.

CDR3 residues: CASSLSGQGYGYTF. The CDR3, as DNA: TGTGCCAGTAGCTTGTCGGGACAGGGGTATGGCTACACCTTC. The rearrangement links TRBV19 to TRBJ1-2; 10 bases fit TRBD1. J lost 5 bases, V lost 6 bases, and 6 bases had no gene match. CDR3 length: 14 amino acids. The V gene's germline CDR1 is LNHDA and CDR2 SQIVND (reference sequence).

In this sample, this clone turned up once. This sequence joins TRBV7-9 and TRBJ2-2, with TRBD2 as a possible D gene (6 bases). The CDR3 spans 16 residues. The V and J ends lost 3 bases and 4 bases respectively, with 15 bases between them. Looked up from germline, CDR1 is SEHNR and CDR2 is FQNEAQ (reference sequence). The CDR3 protein is CASSFLSPSVTGELFF. The CDR3 bases are TGTGCCAGCAGCTTCTTGAGCCCTAGCGTCACCGGGGAGCTGTTTTTT.

This clone came up once. The rearrangement uses TRBV4-3 and TRBJ2-1; 11 bases fit TRBD2. Losses at the gene ends were 4 bases for V and 4 bases for J; bases not matched to a gene: 6. Germline loops: CDR1 LGHNA, CDR2 YSLEER. The CDR3 extends over 16 amino acids. The CDR3 spells CASSPKGLAAYNEQFF. CDR3 coding DNA: TGCGCCAGCAGCCCCAAGGGACTAGCGGCTTACAATGAGCAGTTCTTC.

To note about this clone: The DNA is left out, because the CDR3 cannot be placed on it with certainty; the CDR3 is given as TCRdb lists it. The V and J genes are TRBV28 and TRBJ1-2. Germline loops: CDR1 MDHEN, CDR2 SYDVKM. The CDR3 totals 13 residues, both ends included. The CDR3 loop reads CASSPAVGRGNTF.

The rearrangement joins TRBV7-2 to TRBJ1-1; perhaps TRBD1 as D (5 bases). CDR1 is SGHTA and CDR2 is FQGNSA in the germline V gene. This CDR3 has 16 amino acids. V was cut by 4 bases and J by 2 bases, with 17 bases left in between. The CDR3 spells CASSSRLTVINTEAFF. The CDR3 region has the DNA TGTGCCAGCAGCTCTCGATTGACAGTTATAAACACTGAAGCTTTCTTT.

The CDR3 protein is CASSLDGARDTEAFF. The DNA for the CDR3 is TGCGCCAGCAGCTTGGACGGGGCAAGGGACACTGAAGCTTTCTTT. The chain is built from TRBV5-1 and TRBJ1-1; D is perhaps TRBD1 (5 bases). V dropped 0 bases and J dropped 3 bases, with 12 bases sitting between them. The CDR3 contains 15 residues. CDR1 is SGHRS and CDR2 is YFSETQ in the germline V gene.

This CDR3 is CATSIGFPGELFF. DNA of the CDR3: TGTGCCACCAGCATTGGGTTTCCCGGGGAGCTGTTTTTT. The rearrangement uses TRBV15 and TRBJ2-2; D unresolved. Per germline, CDR1 LNHNV and CDR2 YYDKDF (reference sequence). The CDR3 spans 13 residues. V was pared by 4 bases and J by 6 bases, with 9 bases between. Together with reference TRBV15 and TRBJ2-2, the CDR3 gives the full variable domain: DAMVIQNPRYQVTQFGKPVTLSCSQTLNHNVMYWYQQKSSQAPKLLFHYYDKDFNNEADTPDNFQSRRPNTSFCFLDIRSPGLGDTAMYLCATSIGFPGELFFGEGSRLTVL.

The V call is TRBV6-2 or TRBV6-3, the J call TRBJ1-5; 10 bases fit TRBD1. Germline CDR1 is MNHEY and CDR2 is SVGEGT. This CDR3 has 16 residues. V was pared by 5 bases and J by 5 bases, with 9 bases of the junction left unmatched. The CDR3 protein is CASSKSGTGVHQPQHF. The DNA of the CDR3 is TGTGCCAGCAGTAAATCCGGGACAGGGGTACATCAGCCCCAGCATTTT.

The J gene is TRBJ2-7, the V gene TRBV4-3; tentatively, D is TRBD1 or TRBD2 (5 bases each). Trimming stripped 3 bases from V and 3 bases from J, with 15 bases between. CDR1 and CDR2 from the germline V gene are LGHNA and YSLEER. The CDR3 runs 15 residues. CDR3: CASSQLRDGSYEQYF. CDR3 DNA sequence: TGCGCCAGCAGCCAGCTCCGGGACGGCAGCTACGAGCAGTACTTC.

The chain couples TRBV6-6 to TRBJ2-4; TRBD2 matches 8 bases. From germline, CDR1 is MNHNY and CDR2 SVGAGI (reference sequence). The CDR3 spans 16 residues. Trimming took 6 bases from V and 3 from J; bases not matched to a gene: 10. The CDR3 DNA sequence: TGTGCCAGCAGCTCGGGGGGGGGAGATGGCAAAAACATTCAGTACTTC. Translation: CASSSGGGDGKNIQYF.

The table lists this clone with a count of one. The chain joins TRBV19 to TRBJ1-6; 7 bases are shared with TRBD1. From germline, CDR1 is LNHDA and CDR2 SQIVND (reference sequence). Trimming removed 1 base from V and 9 bases from J; junction bases left unmatched: 3. The CDR3 is made up of 14 amino acids. DNA of the CDR3: TGTGCCAGTAGTATAGGAAGGGGGCCTTCACCCCTCCACTTT. Its protein is CASSIGRGPSPLHF.

The CDR3 loop reads CAWSSSSGTGFPGELFF. The CDR3, as DNA: TGTGCCTGGAGTTCCTCCTCCGGGACAGGGTTTCCCGGGGAGCTGTTTTTT. The chain carries TRBV30 and TRBJ2-2, with 9 bases aligning to TRBD1. Germline CDR1 and CDR2: GTSNPN and SVGIG (reference sequence). V lost 2 bases and J lost 6; bases outside the gene matches: 13. The CDR3 sequence is 17 residues long. Complete variable domain (other parts from reference TRBV30 and TRBJ2-2): SQTIHQWPATLVQPVGSPLSLECTVEGTSNPNLYWYRQAAGRGLQLLFYSVGIGQISSEVPQNLSASRPQDRQFILSSKKLLLSDSGFYLCAWSSSSGTGFPGELFFGEGSRLTVL.

The chain is built from TRBV5-8 and TRBJ1-5; no clear D gene. With 5 bases removed from V and 5 bases from J, the gap between germline ends came to 8 bases. The V gene's germline CDR1 is SGHTS and CDR2 YDEGEE. The CDR3 sequence is 12 residues long. In nucleotides, the CDR3 is TGTGCCAGCAGTCTGCCCGATCAGCCCCAGCATTTT. It yields the protein CASSLPDQPQHF.

The chain joins TRBV10-3 to TRBJ2-5, with D tentatively TRBD1 (5 bases). This CDR3 spans 13 amino acids. Germline V gene data show CDR1 as ENHRY and CDR2 as SYGVKD. The ends were cut back, 4 bases at V and 2 bases at J, with 8 bases in the middle. The CDR3 DNA sequence: TGTGCCATCAGTGTTCGACAGCAAGAGACCCAGTACTTC. Protein product: CAISVRQQETQYF.

This clone appeared a few times. This chain connects TRBV16 to TRBJ2-5; D uncertain. V lost 2 bases and J lost 2, with 0 bases in between. The CDR3 is 11 residues long. Germline CDR1 KGHSY, CDR2 FQNENV. DNA of the CDR3: TGTGCCAGCAGCCAACAAGAGACCCAGTACTTC. Amino acid sequence: CASSQQETQYF.

The chain is built from TRBV7-9 and TRBJ1-4, with no clear D. The CDR3 sequence is 14 residues long. The ends were cut back, 3 bases at V and 2 bases at J, with 7 bases in the middle. The germline V gene has CDR1 SEHNR and CDR2 FQNEAQ (reference sequence). The CDR3, as DNA: TGTGCCAGCAGCTTGACACTTACTAATGAAAAACTGTTTTTT. Amino acid sequence: CASSLTLTNEKLFF.

The CDR3 bases are TGTGCCAGCAGCCAATCCTTGCGGGGGGGCCGTGGCACCGGGGAGCTGTTTTTT. Translated, it gives CASSQSLRGGRGTGELFF. The chain uses TRBV3-1 (or the pseudogene TRBV3-2) and TRBJ2-2; 9 nucleotides line up with TRBD2. CDR3 size: 18 residues. CDR1 LGHDT and CDR2 YNNKEL come from the germline V gene (reference sequence). With 2 bases clipped from V and 4 bases from J, the junction kept 11 bases outside the gene matches.

V is TRBV11-2 and J is TRBJ2-7; TRBD2 might be the D (5 bases). The CDR3 has 14 amino acids. Germline values: CDR1 SGHAT, CDR2 FQNNGV. V dropped 1 base and J dropped 3 bases, with 10 bases sitting between them. CDR3 sequence: CASSLVAGRYEQYF. The CDR3 nucleotides read TGTGCCAGCAGCTTAGTTGCGGGTCGCTACGAGCAGTACTTC.

This clone was counted between two and nine times. This specimen includes other DNA sequences encoding the same CDR3. V and J are TRBV7-3 and TRBJ1-1; D remains ambiguous. V dropped 3 bases and J dropped 2 bases, with 4 bases sitting between them. The length of the CDR3 is 12 residues. In germline, CDR1 is SGHTA, CDR2 FQGTGA. The CDR3 is CASSFGNTEAFF. The CDR3 DNA is TGTGCCAGCAGCTTTGGTAACACTGAAGCTTTCTTT.

The chain joins TRBV9 to TRBJ2-1, with 8 bases aligning to TRBD2. Losses at the gene ends were 0 bases for V and 5 bases for J; bases not matched to a gene: 13. The CDR3 is 18 amino acids. CDR1 is SGDLS and CDR2 is YYNGEE in the germline V gene. The CDR3 coding sequence is TGTGCCAGCAGCGTAGAAGTTCCCCTTAGCGGGGTACACAATGAGCAGTTCTTC. Its protein is CASSVEVPLSGVHNEQFF.

The V and J genes are TRBV20-1 and TRBJ1-2; D is unresolved. The length of the CDR3 is 10 residues. V dropped 5 bases and J dropped 6 bases, with 7 bases sitting between them. Per the germline V gene, CDR1 is DFQATT and CDR2 is SNEGSKA (reference sequence). The CDR3 nucleotides read TGCAGTGCTTGGGCACATGGCTACACCTTC. Its protein product is CSAWAHGYTF.

The chain is built from TRBV6-5 and TRBJ1-4, with 7 nucleotides matching TRBD1. CDR3 length equals 14 residues. Germline CDR1 is MNHEY and CDR2 is SVGAGI. The J segment lost 5 bases and the V segment lost 5 bases, leaving 5 bases of the junction unmatched. CDR3 sequence: CASSKGQLNEKLFF. The CDR3, as DNA: TGTGCCAGCAGTAAGGGACAGCTCAATGAAAAACTGTTTTTT.